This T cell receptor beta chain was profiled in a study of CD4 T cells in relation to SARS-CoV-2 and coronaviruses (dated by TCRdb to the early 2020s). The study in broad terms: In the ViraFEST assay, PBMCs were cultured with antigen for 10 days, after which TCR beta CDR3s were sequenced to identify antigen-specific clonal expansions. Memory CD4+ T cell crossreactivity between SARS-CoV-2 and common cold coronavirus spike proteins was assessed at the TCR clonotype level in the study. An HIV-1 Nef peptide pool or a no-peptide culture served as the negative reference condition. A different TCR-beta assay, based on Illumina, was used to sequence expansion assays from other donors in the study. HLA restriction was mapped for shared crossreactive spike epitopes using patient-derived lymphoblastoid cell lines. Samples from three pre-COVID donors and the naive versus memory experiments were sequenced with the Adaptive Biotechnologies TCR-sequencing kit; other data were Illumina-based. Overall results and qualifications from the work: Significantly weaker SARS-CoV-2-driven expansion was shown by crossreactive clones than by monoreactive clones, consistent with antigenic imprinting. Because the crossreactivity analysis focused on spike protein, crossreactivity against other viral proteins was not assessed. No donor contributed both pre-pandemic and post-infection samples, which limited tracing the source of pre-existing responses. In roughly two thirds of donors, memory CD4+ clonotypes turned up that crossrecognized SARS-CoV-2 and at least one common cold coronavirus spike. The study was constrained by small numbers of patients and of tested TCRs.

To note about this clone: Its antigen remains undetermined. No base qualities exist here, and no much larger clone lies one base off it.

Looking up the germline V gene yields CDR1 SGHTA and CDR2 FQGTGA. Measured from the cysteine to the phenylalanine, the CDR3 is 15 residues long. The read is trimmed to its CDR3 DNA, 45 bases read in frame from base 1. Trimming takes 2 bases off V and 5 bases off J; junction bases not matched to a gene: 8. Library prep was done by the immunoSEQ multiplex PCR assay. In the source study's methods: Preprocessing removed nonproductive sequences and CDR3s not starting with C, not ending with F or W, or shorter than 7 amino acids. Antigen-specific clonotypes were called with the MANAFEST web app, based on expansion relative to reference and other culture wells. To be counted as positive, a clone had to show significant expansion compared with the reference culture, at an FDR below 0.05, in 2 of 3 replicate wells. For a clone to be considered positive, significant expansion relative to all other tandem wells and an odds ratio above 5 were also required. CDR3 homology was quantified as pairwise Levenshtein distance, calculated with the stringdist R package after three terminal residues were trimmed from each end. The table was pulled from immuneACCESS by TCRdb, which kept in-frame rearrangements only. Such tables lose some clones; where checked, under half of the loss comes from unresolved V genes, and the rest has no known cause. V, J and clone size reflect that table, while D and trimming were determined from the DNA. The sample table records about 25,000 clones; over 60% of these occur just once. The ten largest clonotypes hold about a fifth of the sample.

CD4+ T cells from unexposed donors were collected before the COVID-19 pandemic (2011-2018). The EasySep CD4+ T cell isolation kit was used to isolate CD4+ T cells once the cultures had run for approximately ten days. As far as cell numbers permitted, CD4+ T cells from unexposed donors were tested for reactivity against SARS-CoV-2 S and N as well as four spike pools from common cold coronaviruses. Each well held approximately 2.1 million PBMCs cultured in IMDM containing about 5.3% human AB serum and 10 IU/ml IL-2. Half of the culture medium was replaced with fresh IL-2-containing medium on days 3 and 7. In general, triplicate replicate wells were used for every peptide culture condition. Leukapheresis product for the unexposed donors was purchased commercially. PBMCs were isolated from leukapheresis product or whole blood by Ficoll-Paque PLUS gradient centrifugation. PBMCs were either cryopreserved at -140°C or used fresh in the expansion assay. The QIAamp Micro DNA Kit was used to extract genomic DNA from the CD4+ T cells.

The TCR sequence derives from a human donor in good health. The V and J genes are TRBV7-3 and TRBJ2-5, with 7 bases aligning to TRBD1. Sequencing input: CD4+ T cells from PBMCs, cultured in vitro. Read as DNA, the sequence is TGTGCCAGCAGCTTATCGGACAGGTTCGGTGAGACCCAGTACTTC. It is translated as CASSLSDRFGETQYF. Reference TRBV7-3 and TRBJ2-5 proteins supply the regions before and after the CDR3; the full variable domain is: GAGVSQTPSNKVTEKGKYVELRCDPISGHTALYWYRQSLGQGPEFLIYFQGTGAADDSGLPNDRFFAVRPEGSVSTLKIQRTERGDSAVYLCASSLSDRFGETQYFGPGTRLLVL.